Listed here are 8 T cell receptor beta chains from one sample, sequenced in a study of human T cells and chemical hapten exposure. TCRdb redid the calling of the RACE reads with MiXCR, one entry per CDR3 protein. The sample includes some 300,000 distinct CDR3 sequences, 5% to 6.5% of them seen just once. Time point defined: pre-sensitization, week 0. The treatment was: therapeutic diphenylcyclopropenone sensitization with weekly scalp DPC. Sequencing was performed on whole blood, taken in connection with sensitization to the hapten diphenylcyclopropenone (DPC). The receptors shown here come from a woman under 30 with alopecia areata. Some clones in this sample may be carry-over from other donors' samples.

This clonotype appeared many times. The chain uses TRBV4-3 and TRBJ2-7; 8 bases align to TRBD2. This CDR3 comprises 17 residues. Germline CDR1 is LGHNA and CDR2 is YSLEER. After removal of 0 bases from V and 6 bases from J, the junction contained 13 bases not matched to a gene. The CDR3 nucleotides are TGCGCCAGCAGCCAAGATCAAGCGGGGGAAAAGGATCCCGAGCAGTACTTC. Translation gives CASSQDQAGEKDPEQYF.

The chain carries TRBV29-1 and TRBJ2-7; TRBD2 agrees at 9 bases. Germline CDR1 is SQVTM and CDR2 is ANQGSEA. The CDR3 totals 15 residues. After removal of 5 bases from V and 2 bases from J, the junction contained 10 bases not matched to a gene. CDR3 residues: CSVSLSGGPTYEQYF. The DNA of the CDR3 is TGCAGCGTTTCCCTTAGCGGGGGCCCTACCTACGAGCAGTACTTC.

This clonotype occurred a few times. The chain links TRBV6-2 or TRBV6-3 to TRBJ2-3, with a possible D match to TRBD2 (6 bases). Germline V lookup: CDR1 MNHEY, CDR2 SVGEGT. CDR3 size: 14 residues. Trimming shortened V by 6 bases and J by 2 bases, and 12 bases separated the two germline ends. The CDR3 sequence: CASRTGEVTDTQYF. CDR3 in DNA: TGTGCCAGCAGGACCGGGGAGGTCACAGATACGCAGTATTTT.

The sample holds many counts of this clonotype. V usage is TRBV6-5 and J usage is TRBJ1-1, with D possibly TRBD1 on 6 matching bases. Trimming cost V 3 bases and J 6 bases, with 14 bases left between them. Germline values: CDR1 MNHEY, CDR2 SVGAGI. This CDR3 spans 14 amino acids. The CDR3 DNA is TGTGCCAGCAGTTATCGCGGGGGCAACGCTGAAGCTTTCTTT. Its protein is CASSYRGGNAEAFF.

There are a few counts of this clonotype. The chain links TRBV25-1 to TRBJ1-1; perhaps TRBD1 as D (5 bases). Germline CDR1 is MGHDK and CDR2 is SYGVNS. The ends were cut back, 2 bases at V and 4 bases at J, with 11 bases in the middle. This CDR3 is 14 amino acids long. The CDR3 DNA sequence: TGTGCCAGCAGTGAAGGGGGGGGATTCACTGAAGCTTTCTTT. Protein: CASSEGGGFTEAFF.

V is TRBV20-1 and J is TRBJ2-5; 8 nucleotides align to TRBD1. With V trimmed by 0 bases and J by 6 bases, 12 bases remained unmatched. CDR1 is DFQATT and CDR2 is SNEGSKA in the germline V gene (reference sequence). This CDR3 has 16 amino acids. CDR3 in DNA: TGCAGTGCTAGAGATCTGACAGGGGCCGTTCAAAAGACCCAGTACTTC. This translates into CSARDLTGAVQKTQYF.

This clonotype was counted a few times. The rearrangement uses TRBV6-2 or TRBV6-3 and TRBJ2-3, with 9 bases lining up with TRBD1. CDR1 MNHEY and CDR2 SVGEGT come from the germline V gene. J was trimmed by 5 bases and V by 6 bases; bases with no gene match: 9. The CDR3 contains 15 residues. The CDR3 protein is CASSSGDREGDTQYF. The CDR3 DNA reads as TGTGCCAGCAGCTCCGGGGACAGGGAAGGAGATACGCAGTATTTT.

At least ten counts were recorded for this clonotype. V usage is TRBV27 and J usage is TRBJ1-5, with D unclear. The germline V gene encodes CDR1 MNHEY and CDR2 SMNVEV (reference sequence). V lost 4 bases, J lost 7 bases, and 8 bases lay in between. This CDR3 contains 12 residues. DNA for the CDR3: TGTGCCAGCAGTTCAGTAGGCCAGCCCCAGCATTTT. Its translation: CASSSVGQPQHF.